This T cell receptor (beta chain) stems from a study of T cell responses to AZD1222 COVID-19 vaccine. Study-level results: At 160-218 and 743-854, vaccine-associated CD4 TCRs were dominant, and they spanned spike. A rise in Spike-specific TCR breadth and depth followed two AZD1222 doses.

For this clone: As yet, its antigen is unknown.

Using immunoSEQ multiplex PCR, the repertoire was profiled, and TCRdb retains in-frame clones only, with some absent. The sample has roughly 120,000 clones, around 93% seen once; the top ten hold approximately 7.9%. CDR3 size: 18 residues. CDR1 and CDR2 from the germline V gene are MDHEN and SYDVKM. Trimming cost V 4 bases and J 0 bases; bases outside gene matches: 12. The material sequenced was peripheral blood, taken 28 days after the second AZD1222 dose. The clonotype originates from an adult who received the AZD1222 COVID-19 vaccine. The V gene is TRBV28, the J gene TRBJ2-3; 8 bases match TRBD2. CDR3 amino acids: CASSSPGGAGASTDTQYF. The CDR3 nucleotides are TGTGCCAGCAGTTCCCCGGGAGGAGCGGGAGCTAGCACAGATACGCAGTATTTT.